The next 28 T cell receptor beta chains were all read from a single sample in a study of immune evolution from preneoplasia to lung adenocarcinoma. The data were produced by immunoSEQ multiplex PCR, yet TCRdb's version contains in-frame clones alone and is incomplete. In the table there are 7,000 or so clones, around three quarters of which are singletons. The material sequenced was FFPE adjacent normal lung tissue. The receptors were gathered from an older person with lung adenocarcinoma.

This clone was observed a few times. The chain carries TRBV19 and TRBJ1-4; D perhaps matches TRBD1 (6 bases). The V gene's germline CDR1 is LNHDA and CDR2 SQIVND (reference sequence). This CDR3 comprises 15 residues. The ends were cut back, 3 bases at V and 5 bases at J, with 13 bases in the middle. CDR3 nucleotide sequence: TGTGCCAGTAGTATCCAGGGGAGCATCAATGAAAAACTGTTTTTT. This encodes CASSIQGSINEKLFF.

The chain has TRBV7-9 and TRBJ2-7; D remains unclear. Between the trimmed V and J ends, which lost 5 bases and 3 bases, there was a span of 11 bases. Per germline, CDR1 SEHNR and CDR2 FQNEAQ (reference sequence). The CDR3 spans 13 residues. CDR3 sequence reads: CASSQESDYEQYF. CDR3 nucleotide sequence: TGTGCCAGCAGCCAAGAAAGCGACTACGAGCAGTACTTC.

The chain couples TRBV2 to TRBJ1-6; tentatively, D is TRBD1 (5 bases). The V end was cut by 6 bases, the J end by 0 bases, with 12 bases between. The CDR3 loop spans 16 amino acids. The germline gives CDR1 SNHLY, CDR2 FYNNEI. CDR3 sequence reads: CASSDGGPSYNSPLHF. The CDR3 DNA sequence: TGTGCCAGCAGCGACGGGGGTCCCTCCTATAATTCACCCCTCCACTTT.

The CDR3 coding sequence is TGTGCCAGCAGGTTACGGGGTTTCGAGTATTCACCCCTCCACTTT. Residues: CASRLRGFEYSPLHF. The rearrangement uses TRBV28 and TRBJ1-6; D remains unclear. The CDR3 covers 15 residues. V was cut by 6 bases and J by 8 bases, with 17 bases left in between. Germline CDR1 is MDHEN and CDR2 is SYDVKM.

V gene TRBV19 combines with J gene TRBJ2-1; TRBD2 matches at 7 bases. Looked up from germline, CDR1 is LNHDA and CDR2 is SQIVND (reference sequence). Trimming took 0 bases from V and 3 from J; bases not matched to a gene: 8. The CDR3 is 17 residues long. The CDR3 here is CASSIDRASGFYNEQFF. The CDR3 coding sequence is TGTGCCAGTAGTATAGATCGGGCTAGCGGCTTCTACAATGAGCAGTTCTTC.

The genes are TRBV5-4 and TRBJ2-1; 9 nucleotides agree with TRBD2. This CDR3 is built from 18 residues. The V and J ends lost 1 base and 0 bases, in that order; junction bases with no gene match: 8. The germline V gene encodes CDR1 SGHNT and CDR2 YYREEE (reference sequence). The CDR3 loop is CASSLFGGGASSYNEQFF. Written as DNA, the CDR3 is TGTGCCAGCAGCTTGTTTGGCGGGGGGGCGAGCTCCTACAATGAGCAGTTCTTC.

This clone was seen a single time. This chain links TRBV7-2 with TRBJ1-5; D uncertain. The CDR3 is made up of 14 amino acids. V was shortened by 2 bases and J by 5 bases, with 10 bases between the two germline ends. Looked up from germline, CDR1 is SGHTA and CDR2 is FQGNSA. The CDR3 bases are TGTGCCAGCAGCTTAATGGGTTCCCATCAGCCCCAGCATTTT. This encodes CASSLMGSHQPQHF.

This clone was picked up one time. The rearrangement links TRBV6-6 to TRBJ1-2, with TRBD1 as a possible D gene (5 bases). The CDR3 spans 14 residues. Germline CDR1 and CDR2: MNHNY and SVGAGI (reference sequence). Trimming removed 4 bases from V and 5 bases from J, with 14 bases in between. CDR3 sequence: CASSSPRAGYGYTF. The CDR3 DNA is TGTGCCAGCAGTTCTCCCAGGGCAGGGTATGGCTACACCTTC.

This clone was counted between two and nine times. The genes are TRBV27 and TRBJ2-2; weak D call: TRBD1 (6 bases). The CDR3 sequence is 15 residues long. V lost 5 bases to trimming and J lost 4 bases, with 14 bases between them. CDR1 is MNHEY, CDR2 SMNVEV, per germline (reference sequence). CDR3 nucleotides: TGTGCCAGCAGTACACAGGGAAGGGGCACCGGGGAGCTGTTTTTT. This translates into CASSTQGRGTGELFF.

CDR3 bases: TGTGCCAGCTCACGAGATACTGAAAAACTGTTTTTT. Residues: CASSRDTEKLFF. The chain is built from TRBV18 and TRBJ1-4; unclear D gene. Germline values: CDR1 KGHSH, CDR2 LQKENI. The CDR3 totals 12 residues. V shed 4 bases and J shed 7 bases, with 7 bases lying between them.

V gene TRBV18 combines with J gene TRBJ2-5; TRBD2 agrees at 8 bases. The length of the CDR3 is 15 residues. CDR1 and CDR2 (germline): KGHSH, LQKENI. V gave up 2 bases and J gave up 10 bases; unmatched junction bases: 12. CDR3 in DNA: TGTGCCAGCTCACCAAACCCCGGACTAGCTACAGGCCAGTACTTC. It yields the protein CASSPNPGLATGQYF. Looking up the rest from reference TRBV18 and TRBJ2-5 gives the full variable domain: NAGVMQNPRHLVRRRGQEARLRCSPMKGHSHVYWYRQLPEEGLKFMVYLQKENIIDESGMPKERFSAEFPKEGPSILRIQQVVRGDSAAYFCASSPNPGLATGQYFGPGTRLLVL.

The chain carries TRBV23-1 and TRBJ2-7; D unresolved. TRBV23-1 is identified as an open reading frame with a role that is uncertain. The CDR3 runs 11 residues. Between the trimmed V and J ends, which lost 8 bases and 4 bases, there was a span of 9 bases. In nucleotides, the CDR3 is TGCGCCAGCCGCAAGCGTTACGAGCAGTACTTC. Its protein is CASRKRYEQYF.

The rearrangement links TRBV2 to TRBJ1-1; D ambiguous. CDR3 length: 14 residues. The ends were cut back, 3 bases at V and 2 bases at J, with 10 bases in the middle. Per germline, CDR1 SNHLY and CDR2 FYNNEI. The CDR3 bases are TGTGCCAGCAGTGAGGCCCGATATAACACTGAAGCTTTCTTT. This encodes CASSEARYNTEAFF.

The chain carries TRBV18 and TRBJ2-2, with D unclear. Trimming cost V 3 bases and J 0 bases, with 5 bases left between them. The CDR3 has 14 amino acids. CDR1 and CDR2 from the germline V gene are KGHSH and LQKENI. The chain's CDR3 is CASSPDSNTGELFF. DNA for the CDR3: TGTGCCAGCTCACCGGATTCGAACACCGGGGAGCTGTTTTTT.

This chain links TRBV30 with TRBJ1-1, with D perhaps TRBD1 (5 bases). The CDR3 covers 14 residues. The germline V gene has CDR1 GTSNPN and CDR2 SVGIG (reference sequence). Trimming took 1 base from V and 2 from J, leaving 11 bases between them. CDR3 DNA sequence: TGTGCCTGGAGTGATGCGGGGACTAACACTGAAGCTTTCTTT. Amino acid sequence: CAWSDAGTNTEAFF.

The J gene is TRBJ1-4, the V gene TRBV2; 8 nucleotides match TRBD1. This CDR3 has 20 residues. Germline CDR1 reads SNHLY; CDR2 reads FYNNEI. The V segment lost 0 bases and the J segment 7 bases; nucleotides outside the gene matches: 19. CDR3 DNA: TGTGCCAGCAGTGAAGCCGCTACCCCGGGACAGGTCTACTATTTTGAAAAACTGTTTTTT. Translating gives CASSEAATPGQVYYFEKLFF.

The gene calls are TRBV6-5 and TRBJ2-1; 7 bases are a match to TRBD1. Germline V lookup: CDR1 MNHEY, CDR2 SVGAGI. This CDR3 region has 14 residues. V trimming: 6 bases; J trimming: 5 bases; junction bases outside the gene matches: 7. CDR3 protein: CASRRDRLDNEQFF. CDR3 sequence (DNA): TGTGCCAGCAGACGGGACAGATTAGACAATGAGCAGTTCTTC.

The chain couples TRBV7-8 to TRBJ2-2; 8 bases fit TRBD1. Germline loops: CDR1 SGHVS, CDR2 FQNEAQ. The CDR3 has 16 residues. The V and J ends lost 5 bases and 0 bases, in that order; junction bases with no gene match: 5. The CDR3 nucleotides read TGTGCCAGCAGCCCCGGGACAGGACCGAACACCGGGGAGCTGTTTTTT. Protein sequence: CASSPGTGPNTGELFF.

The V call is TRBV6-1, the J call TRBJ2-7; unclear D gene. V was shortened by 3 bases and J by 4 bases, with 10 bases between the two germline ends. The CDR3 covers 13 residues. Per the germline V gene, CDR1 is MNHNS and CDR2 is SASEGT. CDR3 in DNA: TGTGCCAGCAGTGATTATGGGTCTTACGAGCAGTACTTC. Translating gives CASSDYGSYEQYF.

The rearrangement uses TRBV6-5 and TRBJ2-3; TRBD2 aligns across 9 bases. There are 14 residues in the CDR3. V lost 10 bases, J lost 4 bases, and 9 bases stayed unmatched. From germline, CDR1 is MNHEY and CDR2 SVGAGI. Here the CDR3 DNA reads TGTGCCACTTCCAGCGGGGGGTTCTCAGATACGCAGTATTTT. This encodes CATSSGGFSDTQYF.

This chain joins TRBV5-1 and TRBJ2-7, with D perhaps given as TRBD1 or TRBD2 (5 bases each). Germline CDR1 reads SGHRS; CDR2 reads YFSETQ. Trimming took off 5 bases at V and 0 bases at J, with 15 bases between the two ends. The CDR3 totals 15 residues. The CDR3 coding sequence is TGCGCCAGCAGGGCAACCCCGGGGCCCTCCTACGAGCAGTACTTC. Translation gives CASRATPGPSYEQYF. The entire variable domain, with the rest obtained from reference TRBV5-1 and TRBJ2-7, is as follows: KAGVTQTPRYLIKTRGQQVTLSCSPISGHRSVSWYQQTPGQGLQFLFEYFSETQRNKGNFPGRFSGRQFSNSRSEMNVSTLELGDSALYLCASRATPGPSYEQYFGPGTRLTVT.

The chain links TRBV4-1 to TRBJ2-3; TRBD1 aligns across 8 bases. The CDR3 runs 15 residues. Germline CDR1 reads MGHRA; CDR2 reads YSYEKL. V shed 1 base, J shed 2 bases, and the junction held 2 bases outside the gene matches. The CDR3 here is CASSQGTGHTDTQYF. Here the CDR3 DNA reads TGCGCCAGCAGCCAAGGGACAGGGCACACAGATACGCAGTATTTT.

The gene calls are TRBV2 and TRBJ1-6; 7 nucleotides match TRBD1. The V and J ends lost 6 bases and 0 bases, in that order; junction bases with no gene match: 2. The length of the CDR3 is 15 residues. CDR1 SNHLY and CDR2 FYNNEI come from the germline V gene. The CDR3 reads CASRRDSSYNSPLHF. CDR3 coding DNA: TGTGCCAGCAGGAGGGACAGCTCCTATAATTCACCCCTCCACTTT.

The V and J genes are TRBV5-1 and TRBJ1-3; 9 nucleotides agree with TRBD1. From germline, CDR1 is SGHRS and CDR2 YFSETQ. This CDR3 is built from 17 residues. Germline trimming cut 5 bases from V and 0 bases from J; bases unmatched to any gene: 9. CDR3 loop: CASSSPPGQGSGNTIYF. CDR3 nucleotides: TGCGCCAGCAGTTCTCCACCGGGACAGGGCTCTGGAAACACCATATATTTT.

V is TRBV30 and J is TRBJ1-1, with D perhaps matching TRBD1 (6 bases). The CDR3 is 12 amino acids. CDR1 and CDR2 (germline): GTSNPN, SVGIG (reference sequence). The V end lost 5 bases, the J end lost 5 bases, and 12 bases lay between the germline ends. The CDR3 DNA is TGTGCCTGGGAAGGGGGAGGGACTGAAGCTTTCTTT. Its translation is CAWEGGGTEAFF.

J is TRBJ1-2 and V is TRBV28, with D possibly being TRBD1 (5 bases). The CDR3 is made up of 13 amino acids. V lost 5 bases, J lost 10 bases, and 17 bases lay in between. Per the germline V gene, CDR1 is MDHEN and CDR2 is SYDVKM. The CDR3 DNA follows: TGTGCCAGCAGTACCGGGACGGAGGACGTCTACACCTTC. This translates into CASSTGTEDVYTF.

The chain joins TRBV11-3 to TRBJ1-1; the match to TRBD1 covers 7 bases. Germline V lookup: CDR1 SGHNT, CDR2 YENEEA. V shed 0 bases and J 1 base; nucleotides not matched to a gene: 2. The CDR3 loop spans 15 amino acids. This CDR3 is CASSLDGQANTEAFF. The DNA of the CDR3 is TGTGCCAGCAGCTTAGATGGACAGGCGAACACTGAAGCTTTCTTT.

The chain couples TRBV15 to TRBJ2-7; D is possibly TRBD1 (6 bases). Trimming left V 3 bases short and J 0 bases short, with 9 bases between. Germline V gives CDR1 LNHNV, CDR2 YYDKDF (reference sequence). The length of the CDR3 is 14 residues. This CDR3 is CATSRDRSSYEQYF. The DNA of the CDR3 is TGTGCCACCAGCAGGGACAGAAGCTCCTACGAGCAGTACTTC.